These 28 T cell receptor beta chains originate from one sample sequenced in a study of blood T cell repertoires in COVID-19. Clones were sequenced by immunoSEQ multiplex PCR, and TCRdb holds only the in-frame ones, with some missing. The sample holds 200,000 to 250,000 clones; approximately 81% are singletons and the top ten take about 8.9%. What was sequenced was PBMCs or T cells enriched from blood (not recorded which). These receptors all come from a woman in her forties or fifties with acute COVID-19.

The chain employs TRBV28 and TRBJ2-5, with 7 bases that match TRBD1. Looked up from germline, CDR1 is MDHEN and CDR2 is SYDVKM. V was pared by 4 bases and J by 4 bases, with 9 bases of the junction left unmatched. The CDR3 loop spans 15 amino acids. CDR3: CASSSQTGVGETQYF. CDR3 bases: TGTGCCAGCAGTTCCCAAACAGGGGTTGGAGAGACCCAGTACTTC.

V is TRBV11-3 and J is TRBJ1-1; D possibly corresponds to TRBD1 (6 bases). Germline V lookup: CDR1 SGHNT, CDR2 YENEEA. Deletions cut 5 bases from V and 3 bases from J, with 13 bases between. The length of the CDR3 is 14 residues. CDR3: CASSGRGRHTEAFF. DNA of the CDR3: TGTGCCAGCAGCGGCAGGGGTCGGCACACTGAAGCTTTCTTT.

The chain recombines TRBV4-3 with TRBJ2-2; 13 bases are shared with TRBD2. The CDR3 extends over 17 amino acids. Unmatched junction bases numbered 6, after V lost 0 bases and J lost 8 bases. The germline CDR1 and CDR2 sequences are LGHNA and YSLEER. The CDR3 DNA is TGCGCCAGCAGCCAAGAGGCGACTAGCGGGAGGTCTGGGGAGCTGTTTTTT. It is translated as CASSQEATSGRSGELFF.

The CDR3 spells CASSSGLAGGGQYF. The CDR3 coding sequence is TGTGCCAGCAGCTCGGGACTAGCGGGAGGCGGGCAGTACTTC. The rearrangement uses TRBV5-4 and TRBJ2-7; 15 nucleotides agree with TRBD2. V lost 3 bases to trimming and J lost 9 bases; unmatched junction nucleotides: 4. The CDR3 has 14 residues. Per germline, CDR1 SGHNT and CDR2 YYREEE (reference sequence). The full variable domain, rest sourced from reference TRBV5-4 and TRBJ2-7, is ETGVTQSPTHLIKTRGQQVTLRCSSQSGHNTVSWYQQALGQGPQFIFQYYREEENGRGNFPPRFSGLQFPNYSSELNVNALELDDSALYLCASSSGLAGGGQYFGPGTRLTVT.

This clone was detected a few times. This chain uses TRBV3-1 (or the pseudogene TRBV3-2) with TRBJ2-3; possibly TRBD1 for D (9 bases). The CDR3 consists of 21 residues. V lost 0 bases and J 2 bases, leaving 27 bases between the germline ends. Germline loops: CDR1 LGHDT, CDR2 YNNKEL (reference sequence). The CDR3 region is CASSQDFSGTGSLAVTDTQYF. CDR3 DNA: TGTGCCAGCAGCCAAGATTTTTCCGGGACAGGGTCACTAGCGGTCACAGATACGCAGTATTTT.

The genes are TRBV2 and TRBJ2-2; maybe TRBD2 (6 bases). Looked up from germline, CDR1 is SNHLY and CDR2 is FYNNEI. Deletions cut 6 bases from V and 4 bases from J, with 9 bases between. The length of the CDR3 is 13 residues. CDR3 sequence (DNA): TGTGCCAGCAGCGGGGGAGGCACCGGGGAGCTGTTTTTT. It is translated as CASSGGGTGELFF.

CDR3 protein: CASRYTTGRVTDTQYF. CDR3 nucleotides: TGTGCCAGCAGATACACCACAGGGCGGGTCACAGATACGCAGTATTTT. The rearrangement links TRBV6-2 or TRBV6-3 to TRBJ2-3; TRBD1 is a possible D gene (6 bases). The CDR3 consists of 16 residues. V lost 6 bases and J lost 2, with 18 bases in between. The V gene's germline CDR1 is MNHEY and CDR2 SVGEGT.

The rearrangement links TRBV5-1 to TRBJ2-5; D is possibly TRBD1 (5 bases). V was clipped by 3 bases and J by 0 bases, with 6 bases between them. Germline-derived CDR1 and CDR2 are SGHRS and YFSETQ. This CDR3 comprises 13 residues. In DNA form, the CDR3 reads TGCGCCAGCAGCTCGGACAACCAAGAGACCCAGTACTTC. Translating gives CASSSDNQETQYF.

The chain uses TRBV20-1 and TRBJ2-3, with TRBD2 matching 12 bases. The CDR3 consists of 17 residues. Germline V gene data show CDR1 as DFQATT and CDR2 as SNEGSKA (reference sequence). With V trimmed by 3 bases and J by 1 base, 8 bases remained unmatched. The CDR3 bases are TGCAGTGCTAGTTTGGGGACTAGCGGGTTCGGCACAGATACGCAGTATTTT. Translated: CSASLGTSGFGTDTQYF.

The chain joins TRBV5-4 to TRBJ2-7, with 8 bases identical to TRBD1. J gave up 2 bases and V 4 bases, and 5 bases lay outside the gene matches. CDR1 SGHNT and CDR2 YYREEE come from the germline V gene (reference sequence). The CDR3 totals 14 residues. CDR3 sequence: CASSARTGTYEQYF. Here the CDR3 DNA reads TGTGCCAGCAGCGCCCGGACAGGGACCTACGAGCAGTACTTC.

This clone showed up just once. CDR3 DNA sequence: TGTGCCAGCAGCAGCCGCGACACAAGGACAGGGTGGGGTAATTACACCGGGGAGCTGTTTTTT. This translates into CASSSRDTRTGWGNYTGELFF. This chain links TRBV7-9 with TRBJ2-2; 8 bases map to TRBD1. Germline values: CDR1 SEHNR, CDR2 FQNEAQ (reference sequence). With 5 bases clipped from V and 3 bases from J, the junction kept 23 bases outside the gene matches. This CDR3 contains 21 residues.

This clone was counted a single time. V usage is TRBV6-5 and J usage is TRBJ1-2; no firm D call. CDR3 length equals 14 residues. The V end was cut by 7 bases, the J end by 0 bases, with 12 bases between. The germline V gene encodes CDR1 MNHEY and CDR2 SVGAGI. The DNA for the CDR3 is TGTGCCAGCACCCAACGTGGAGCTAACTATGGCTACACCTTC. Amino acids: CASTQRGANYGYTF.

The V call is TRBV18, the J call TRBJ1-1, with 9 bases fitting TRBD1. This CDR3 is built from 14 residues. Looked up from germline, CDR1 is KGHSH and CDR2 is LQKENI. The J segment lost 5 bases and the V segment lost 6 bases, leaving 7 bases of the junction unmatched. The CDR3 nucleotides read TGTGCCAGCTCGGATACAGGGGGCGGTACTGAAGCTTTCTTT. Amino acid sequence: CASSDTGGGTEAFF.

The V and J genes are TRBV5-5 and TRBJ2-7, with TRBD1 identical over 7 bases. CDR3 length equals 13 residues. V trimming: 3 bases; J trimming: 3 bases; junction bases outside the gene matches: 3. Germline values: CDR1 SGHKS, CDR2 YYEKEE (reference sequence). The CDR3 here is CASSWTGDYEQYF. The DNA for the CDR3 is TGTGCCAGCAGCTGGACAGGCGACTACGAGCAGTACTTC.

The chain carries TRBV3-1 (or the pseudogene TRBV3-2) and TRBJ2-3; TRBD1 might be the D (5 bases). Trimming pared 0 bases from V and 2 bases from J, leaving 12 bases between. The CDR3 covers 16 residues. Germline-derived CDR1 and CDR2 are LGHDT and YNNKEL (reference sequence). Here the CDR3 DNA reads TGTGCCAGCAGCCAAGATCAGCAGGGTAACACAGATACGCAGTATTTT. Translated: CASSQDQQGNTDTQYF.

Worth noting for this clone: At one of its ends the junction is not consistent with the germline gene, which may arise from a read error. This rearrangement joins TRBV7-8 to TRBJ2-7; TRBD1 is a possible D gene (5 bases). The CDR3 spans 14 residues. Per germline, CDR1 SGHVS and CDR2 FQNEAQ. CDR3 sequence: CASSLGGALGEQYF. CDR3 sequence (DNA): TGTGCTAGCAGCTTAGGTGGGGCCCTGGGTGAGCAGTACTTC.

The chain joins TRBV7-2 to TRBJ1-4; possibly TRBD1 for D (5 bases). V lost 4 bases and J 2 bases, leaving 14 bases between the germline ends. This CDR3 has 16 amino acids. Looked up from germline, CDR1 is SGHTA and CDR2 is FQGNSA. The CDR3 here is CASSSRGGYTNEKLFF. The DNA of the CDR3 is TGTGCCAGCAGCTCCCGGGGGGGTTACACTAATGAAAAACTGTTTTTT.

The genes are TRBV7-3 and TRBJ2-3, with a possible D match to TRBD1 (5 bases). In germline, CDR1 is SGHTA, CDR2 FQGTGA. V gave up 5 bases and J gave up 10 bases, with 31 bases separating them. This CDR3 region has 18 residues. In DNA, the CDR3 is TGTGCCAGCAGCCCCTGGGGCGCTAGAGAATCGGGCTATACGGCGCAGTATTTT. Encoded protein: CASSPWGARESGYTAQYF.

This clone was seen just once. The rearrangement joins TRBV5-1 to TRBJ1-1; weak D call: TRBD1 (6 bases). V dropped 2 bases and J dropped 2 bases, with 7 bases sitting between them. Germline CDR1 and CDR2: SGHRS and YFSETQ. The CDR3 spans 13 residues. In DNA, the CDR3 is TGCGCCAGCAGCTTCGGGACAAACACTGAAGCTTTCTTT. It translates to CASSFGTNTEAFF.

The genes are TRBV6-5 and TRBJ2-7; 9 nucleotides line up with TRBD2. With 4 bases clipped from V and 4 bases from J, the junction kept 5 bases outside the gene matches. There are 14 residues in the CDR3. Per the germline V gene, CDR1 is MNHEY and CDR2 is SVGAGI. The CDR3 is CASSSPLAGYEQYF. CDR3 coding DNA: TGTGCCAGCAGTTCCCCCCTAGCGGGGTACGAGCAGTACTTC.

J is TRBJ2-5 and V is TRBV6-6, with a tentative D call TRBD2 (6 bases). CDR3 length: 14 residues. V lost 4 bases and J 1 base, leaving 10 bases between the germline ends. Germline V gene lookup returns CDR1 MNHNY and CDR2 SVGAGI (reference sequence). This chain's CDR3 is CASSSSGPQETQYF. The DNA of the CDR3 is TGTGCCAGCAGTTCCAGCGGGCCCCAAGAGACCCAGTACTTC.

The CDR3 DNA is TGTGCCTGGGGCACTAGACGCGGTAACACCGGGGAGCTGTTTTTT. Translated, it gives CAWGTRRGNTGELFF. V gene TRBV30 combines with J gene TRBJ2-2; TRBD2 is a possible D gene (5 bases). The germline V gene encodes CDR1 GTSNPN and CDR2 SVGIG (reference sequence). The CDR3 is 15 amino acids. Trimming took 5 bases from V and 2 from J, leaving 15 bases between them.

This sequence joins TRBV12-3 or TRBV12-4 and TRBJ2-4, with D tentatively TRBD2 (7 bases). This CDR3 is 13 amino acids long. Trimming removed 3 bases at V and 15 bases at J, with 18 bases between. In nucleotides, the CDR3 is TGTGCCAGCAGTTTCGGGTCTGGCGGGGGCCCGTACTTC. As protein: CASSFGSGGGPYF.

V and J are TRBV24-1 and TRBJ2-7; D gene unclear. The CDR3 sequence is 12 residues long. Germline lookup yields CDR1 KGHDR and CDR2 SFDVKD. Trimming pared 4 bases from V and 1 base from J, leaving 4 bases between. The CDR3 DNA reads TGTGCCACCAGTGACAGGTCCTACGAGCAGTACTTC. The encoded protein is CATSDRSYEQYF.

Only one count was recorded for this clone. The gene calls are TRBV28 and TRBJ1-3; 9 nucleotides line up with TRBD1. This CDR3 has 15 amino acids. J gave up 4 bases and V 5 bases, and 6 bases lay outside the gene matches. The germline CDR1 and CDR2 sequences are MDHEN and SYDVKM. The CDR3 bases are TGTGCCAGCAGTAGGGGGGACAGGGTAGGAAACACCATATATTTT. Its translation: CASSRGDRVGNTIYF.

The chain links TRBV2 to TRBJ1-3; D is possibly TRBD1 (5 bases). The length of the CDR3 is 15 residues. Between the trimmed V and J ends, which lost 7 bases and 3 bases, there was a span of 16 bases. The germline gives CDR1 SNHLY, CDR2 FYNNEI. CDR3 loop: CASTEGGANGNTIYF. In DNA, the CDR3 is TGTGCCAGCACCGAAGGAGGGGCTAATGGAAACACCATATATTTT.

DNA for the CDR3: TGCAGTGCTAGTCAGGGTTATGGCTACACCTTC. Translated: CSASQGYGYTF. This rearrangement joins TRBV20-1 to TRBJ1-2, with D possibly matching TRBD1 (5 bases). V dropped 3 bases and J dropped 5 bases, with 7 bases sitting between them. CDR3 size: 11 residues. Germline V lookup: CDR1 DFQATT, CDR2 SNEGSKA (reference sequence).

This clone was counted between two and nine times. The V and J genes are TRBV4-1 and TRBJ2-7; 15 bases map to TRBD2. The CDR3 runs 20 residues. The germline CDR1 and CDR2 sequences are MGHRA and YSYEKL. Germline trimming cut 1 base from V and 0 bases from J; bases unmatched to any gene: 10. The CDR3 DNA sequence: TGCGCCAGCAGCCAAGTTGGGGGACTAGCGGGAGGATATAGCTCCTACGAGCAGTACTTC. Translation: CASSQVGGLAGGYSSYEQYF.